This TCR beta chain was captured in a study of shared clonotypes between healthy human individuals (dated by TCRdb to the early 2020s). Context from the whole study: A few men and a couple of women, aged 18 to 49 years, made up the cohort. For each donor, CD4 naive and CD4 memory were each run on three plates, CD8 naive on two plates, and CD8 memory on one plate. The study deeply sequenced blood TCR repertoires of 5 or 6 healthy adults to estimate repertoire size and the extent of clonotype sharing between individuals. To increase sequencing depth and limit assay-specific biases, different laboratories used diverse techniques to prepare libraries and sequence TCR repertoires. Between about 0.94 and 10 billion PBMCs per donor were obtained by leukapheresis. General conclusions and limits of the study: Only blood was sampled, and tissue TCR repertoires likely differ from those in blood. Around 5% of naive CD4, approximately 3.7% of naive CD8, 2.3% of memory CD4, and approximately 0.39% of memory CD8 clonotypes were shared across four donors. Pairwise subsampling led to the expectation that sequencing depth would affect the degree of clonotype sharing among donors. Higher generation probabilities were observed for clonotypes shared by all four sorted-subset donors than for non-shared clonotypes. Because the study included a small number of donors, the genetic and exposure-history diversity represented was limited. Naive subsets generally had larger estimated clonotype richness than memory subsets. Rarefaction of sorted-subset datasets indicated incomplete sequencing despite the large sequencing depth.

As for this clone: Its antigen is unknown. Base quality data are lacking; no much larger clone is found one base away.

Per the germline V gene, SQVTM is the CDR1 and ANQGSEA is the CDR2. Trimming removed 3 bases from V and 3 bases from J, leaving 5 bases between the germline ends. Its CDR3 holds 12 amino acids, cysteine through phenylalanine. Only the CDR3 DNA is retained, 36 bases long and in frame from the first base. CD8 naive samples consisted of CD45RO-negative cells that were positively selected for CCR7, yielding a CD45RA+CCR7+ population without TemRA cells. Healthy HIV-negative adults with no recently reported acute infections or vaccinations were included as donors. Every donor was a Caucasian adult residing in Nashville, Tennessee, USA. Blood was collected by leukapheresis, and PBMCs were isolated by Ficoll-Histopaque density gradient centrifugation and then cryopreserved in liquid nitrogen vapor phase. Purity and quantity of every magnetically sorted T cell population were checked by analytical flow cytometry. Genomic DNA was isolated from every sorted fraction and measured by UV absorbance on a Nanodrop 2000c.

Using the deep immunoSEQ assay, TCR CDR3 regions were amplified from genomic DNA by multiplex PCR. Genomic DNA extracted from each cell subset was distributed evenly over all wells of several immunoSEQ 96-well plates, and each plate served as one replicate. For sorted subsets, roughly 200 ng of genomic DNA, equivalent to around 31,000 T cell genomes, went into each replicate PCR. Purified libraries were quantified with a Qubit 3.0 fluorometer, sized on a Bioanalyzer 2100, and re-quantified with the KAPA Library Quantification kit. Each immunoSEQ 96-well plate was sequenced on its own single-read 150-cycle Illumina NextSeq 550 flow cell. In the paper's pipeline: Because the immunoSEQ output included only junctional sequences and no quality scores, the filtering could not be the same as the filtering used for full-length reads. Sequences were annotated with PyIR, a Python wrapper for IgBLAST v1.9, using IMGT germline references to assign V/J genes and CDR3. Reads were removed for weak V/J assignments (E-value above 1e-6), missing CDR3, stop codons, out-of-frame junctions, or ambiguous translated residues. V3J clonotypes were defined as sequences sharing the same inferred V gene, J gene, and CDR3 amino acid sequence. Percentage overlap between repertoires was calculated by dividing the number of shared unique clonotypes by the size of the smaller repertoire. Three approaches were used to assess repertoire richness: RTK rarefaction, the Chao1 estimator, and Recon v2.1 estimates of unobserved clonotypes. OLGA was used to compute generation probabilities for all TCRbeta clonotypes that the gDNA method yielded from several donors. TCRdb stores this immuneACCESS table with in-frame sequences only. Part of the clones is absent; in the studies checked, under half of the shortfall reflects unresolved V genes, and no reason is known for the rest. V, J and clone size reflect that table, while D and trimming were determined from the DNA. The sample records about 2.1 million clones, around 93% of which are singletons. 1.5% to 2% of the sample belongs to the ten largest clones.

The chain couples TRBV29-1 to TRBJ2-2; confidence is insufficient to name the D gene. The sequenced sample consisted of naive CD8+ T cells from PBMCs. The sample's cell subset or site, from its label and the paper: CD45RA+CCR7+. This sequence originates from a young man in good health. Some clones in this sample may be carry-over from other donors' samples. The CDR3 region: CSVDSDTGELFF. The DNA sequence is TGCAGCGTTGACAGTGACACCGGGGAGCTGTTTTTT.